These 12 T cell receptor beta chains originate from one sample sequenced in a study of cytomegalovirus exposure and HLA in healthy donors. A multiplex PCR was run with 60 Vbeta primers and 13 Jbeta primers. Data came from immunoSEQ multiplex PCR; TCRdb stores just in-frame clones and leaves some out. The profile shows approximately 160,000 clones, around 75% of them singletons. The specimen was PBMCs. Source of these receptors: a human donor in good health.

The chain is built from TRBV5-6 and TRBJ1-5, with unresolved D. Trimming removed 1 base from V and 5 bases from J, with 7 bases in between. Looked up from germline, CDR1 is SGHDT and CDR2 is YYEEEE. This CDR3 has 13 residues. CDR3 nucleotide sequence: TGTGCCAGCAGCTTGCGAGGGTATCAGCCCCAGCATTTT. Translating it yields CASSLRGYQPQHF.

The genes are TRBV14 and TRBJ1-6; a weak D match, TRBD1 (5 bases). The CDR3 has 13 residues. Trimming took 3 bases from V and 7 from J, leaving 7 bases between them. Germline V gives CDR1 SGHDN, CDR2 FVKESK. CDR3 coding DNA: TGTGCCAGCAGCCAGGGGCTGAATTCACCCCTCCACTTT. Amino acid sequence: CASSQGLNSPLHF.

This clone has just one count. CDR3 sequence reads: CASSNSENTEAFF. In nucleotides, the CDR3 is TGTGCCAGTAGTAACAGTGAGAACACTGAAGCTTTCTTT. V is TRBV19 and J is TRBJ1-1; no firm D call. V gave up 4 bases and J gave up 1 base, with 7 bases separating them. This CDR3 is 13 amino acids long. Germline CDR1 and CDR2: LNHDA and SQIVND (reference sequence).

The V call is TRBV5-8, the J call TRBJ2-7; 10 nucleotides agree with TRBD1. Per the germline V gene, CDR1 is SGHTS and CDR2 is YDEGEE. The CDR3 has 14 amino acids. V lost 0 bases to trimming and J lost 4 bases; unmatched junction nucleotides: 1. The CDR3 sequence is CASSLGQGAYEQYF. In DNA form, the CDR3 reads TGTGCCAGCAGCTTGGGACAGGGGGCTTACGAGCAGTACTTC. Full variable domain (remainder filled in from reference TRBV5-8 and TRBJ2-7): EAGVTQSPTHLIKTRGQQATLRCSPISGHTSVYWYQQALGLGLQFLLWYDEGEERNRGNFPPRFSGRQFPNYSSELNVNALELEDSALYLCASSLGQGAYEQYFGPGTRLTVT.

This sequence joins TRBV9 and TRBJ1-3; no definite D call. This CDR3 is built from 15 residues. Germline V lookup: CDR1 SGDLS, CDR2 YYNGEE. Trimming took 0 bases from V and 1 from J, leaving 8 bases between them. CDR3 protein: CASSVGPGSGNTIYF. CDR3 bases: TGTGCCAGCAGCGTAGGTCCGGGTTCTGGAAACACCATATATTTT.

This clone was found once. CDR3 amino acids: CASSAQRSTDTQYF. The CDR3 bases are TGTGCCAGCAGCGCTCAGCGGAGCACAGATACGCAGTATTTT. The chain combines TRBV9 with TRBJ2-3, with D tentatively TRBD2 (5 bases). The V gene's germline CDR1 is SGDLS and CDR2 YYNGEE. The ends were cut back, 3 bases at V and 0 bases at J, with 8 bases in the middle. The CDR3 is 14 residues long.

This clone was observed a few times. This chain links TRBV13 with TRBJ2-5; 8 bases line up with TRBD2. Germline V CDR1 and CDR2: PRHDT, FYEKMQ (reference sequence). The CDR3 has 15 residues. The J segment lost 5 bases and the V segment lost 5 bases, leaving 10 bases of the junction unmatched. CDR3 region: CASSPSQAGAETQYF. The DNA for the CDR3 is TGTGCCAGCAGCCCATCACAAGCGGGGGCCGAGACCCAGTACTTC.

The rearrangement uses TRBV5-1 and TRBJ2-7, with TRBD1 matching 8 bases. The CDR3 loop spans 15 amino acids. Germline assignment: CDR1 SGHRS and CDR2 YFSETQ. The trim removed 3 bases at V and 2 bases at J, leaving 7 bases unmatched. The CDR3 DNA reads TGCGCCAGCAGCTCCGGGCGGACAGGGCCCTACGAGCAGTACTTC. It encodes CASSSGRTGPYEQYF.

This clone was found once. The V and J genes are TRBV7-2 and TRBJ2-2; TRBD2 matches at 12 bases. This CDR3 has 14 residues. Trimming removed 9 bases from V and 8 bases from J; junction bases left unmatched: 7. From germline, CDR1 is SGHTA and CDR2 FQGNSA. CDR3 DNA sequence: TGTGCCAGTTCCACTAGCGGGGGGACGGGGGAGCTGTTTTTT. This codes for CASSTSGGTGELFF.

The chain joins TRBV18 to TRBJ1-1, with a tentative D call TRBD1 (6 bases). The ends were cut back, 3 bases at V and 3 bases at J, with 20 bases in the middle. From germline, CDR1 is KGHSH and CDR2 LQKENI. The CDR3 length is 17 residues. Here the CDR3 DNA reads TGTGCCAGCTCACCGACATTCAGTACGGGGGGCCACACTGAAGCTTTCTTT. Its protein is CASSPTFSTGGHTEAFF.

The J gene is TRBJ1-2, the V gene TRBV9; 9 positions match TRBD1. V was clipped by 3 bases and J by 8 bases; unmatched bases: 5. This CDR3 has 13 amino acids. Germline CDR1 is SGDLS and CDR2 is YYNGEE. This CDR3 is CASSGTGGQGYTF. CDR3 in DNA: TGTGCCAGCAGCGGAACAGGGGGCCAGGGCTACACCTTC.

V is TRBV19 and J is TRBJ2-6; no clear D. The CDR3 is 13 residues long. With 3 bases removed from V and 5 bases from J, the gap between germline ends came to 5 bases. Per the germline V gene, CDR1 is LNHDA and CDR2 is SQIVND (reference sequence). CDR3 DNA: TGTGCCAGTAGTATCGACAGGGCCAACGTCCTGACTTTC. This sequence encodes CASSIDRANVLTF. The whole variable domain, filled in from reference TRBV19 and TRBJ2-6, reads DGGITQSPKYLFRKEGQNVTLSCEQNLNHDAMYWYRQDPGQGLRLIYYSQIVNDFQKGDIAEGYSVSREKKESFPLTVTSAQKNPTAFYLCASSIDRANVLTFGAGSRLTVL.